Sequencing of this T cell receptor (beta chain) was carried out in a study of T cell changes during pregnancy in multiple sclerosis. Sequencing was performed with immunoSEQ multiplex PCR; in TCRdb, only in-frame clones are kept and a portion is missing. The sample includes roughly 90,000 clones, over 80% seen only once; the top ten take roughly 4%. The germline V gene encodes CDR1 SGHRS and CDR2 YFSETQ. The CDR3 is made up of 19 amino acids. V lost 0 bases, J lost 5 bases, and 9 bases stayed unmatched. V and J are TRBV5-1 and TRBJ2-1, with 15 bases that match TRBD2. The sequence was collected from a female donor with multiple sclerosis, enrolled in a pregnancy study. The sample was peripheral blood, taken in the first trimester of pregnancy. The CDR3 DNA sequence: TGCGCCAGCAGCTTGGGGGCCGGGACTAGCGGGGGGCCGGACAATGAGCAGTTCTTC. Residues: CASSLGAGTSGGPDNEQFF. Variable domain in full (rest from reference TRBV5-1 and TRBJ2-1): KAGVTQTPRYLIKTRGQQVTLSCSPISGHRSVSWYQQTPGQGLQFLFEYFSETQRNKGNFPGRFSGRQFSNSRSEMNVSTLELGDSALYLCASSLGAGTSGGPDNEQFFGPGTRLTVL.